The 19 T cell receptor beta chains below come from one sample, sequenced in a study of shared clonotypes between healthy human individuals. Sequencing used immunoSEQ multiplex PCR; TCRdb keeps in-frame clones, though not all of them. The sample has 520,000 or so clones, 79% seen once. Sequenced: PBMCs. These receptors all come from a woman in her forties in good health. Some clones in this sample may be carry-over from other donors' samples.

The count of this clone is one. V and J are TRBV7-2 and TRBJ1-2; D ambiguous. Germline values: CDR1 SGHTA, CDR2 FQGNSA. This CDR3 contains 13 residues. V was cut by 5 bases and J by 4 bases, with 11 bases left in between. CDR3 amino acids: CASSPRELYGYTF. CDR3 nucleotide sequence: TGTGCCAGCAGCCCTAGGGAGCTCTATGGCTACACCTTC.

This chain joins TRBV18 and TRBJ2-3; 11 nucleotides agree with TRBD1. Germline CDR1 is KGHSH and CDR2 is LQKENI. The CDR3 spans 17 residues. Trimming removed 3 bases from V and 2 bases from J; junction bases left unmatched: 7. DNA of the CDR3: TGTGCCAGCTCACCTCCTGGGACAGGGGGGACCACAGATACGCAGTATTTT. The encoded protein is CASSPPGTGGTTDTQYF.

The chain combines TRBV4-1 with TRBJ2-1, with a weak D call TRBD2 (5 bases). This CDR3 comprises 13 residues. CDR1 and CDR2 from the germline V gene are MGHRA and YSYEKL. With 3 bases removed from V and 6 bases from J, the gap between germline ends came to 9 bases. The CDR3 spells CASSHGELNEQFF. The CDR3 coding sequence is TGCGCCAGCAGCCATGGGGAGCTCAATGAGCAGTTCTTC.

The rearrangement joins TRBV7-6 to TRBJ2-7; 10 bases match TRBD2. This CDR3 is 15 amino acids long. V gave up 4 bases and J gave up 2 bases; unmatched junction bases: 5. Per germline, CDR1 SGHVS and CDR2 FNYEAQ. CDR3 amino acids: CASSWTSGNTYEQYF. CDR3 nucleotide sequence: TGTGCCAGCAGCTGGACTAGCGGAAATACCTACGAGCAGTACTTC.

The chain uses TRBV5-1 and TRBJ2-7, with D uncertain. Germline V lookup: CDR1 SGHRS, CDR2 YFSETQ. V was cut by 5 bases and J by 0 bases, with 15 bases left in between. CDR3 size: 15 residues. The CDR3 here is CASRGRPVLSYEQYF. The CDR3 DNA is TGCGCCAGCAGGGGCAGACCCGTCCTCTCCTACGAGCAGTACTTC. The variable domain in full, completed from reference TRBV5-1 and TRBJ2-7, reads KAGVTQTPRYLIKTRGQQVTLSCSPISGHRSVSWYQQTPGQGLQFLFEYFSETQRNKGNFPGRFSGRQFSNSRSEMNVSTLELGDSALYLCASRGRPVLSYEQYFGPGTRLTVT.

CDR3 DNA sequence: TGCAGCGTTGTACCCGGGCTAGCGGCCTCCTACAATGAGCAGTTCTTC. This translates into CSVVPGLAASYNEQFF. V is TRBV29-1 and J is TRBJ2-1; 7 nucleotides line up with TRBD2. Trimming removed 4 bases from V and 0 bases from J; junction bases left unmatched: 9. This CDR3 is built from 16 residues. CDR1 and CDR2 from the germline V gene are SQVTM and ANQGSEA.

In DNA form, the CDR3 reads TGTGCCAGTAGAGGGCGGGGCTCTGGGGCCAACGTCCTGACTTTC. This gives the protein CASRGRGSGANVLTF. This chain uses TRBV19 with TRBJ2-6; tentatively, D is TRBD2 (6 bases). The germline V and J ends were trimmed by 6 bases and 0 bases, with 9 bases remaining between them. Germline lookup yields CDR1 LNHDA and CDR2 SQIVND (reference sequence). The CDR3 sequence is 15 residues long.

V is TRBV5-1 and J is TRBJ2-2, with D perhaps TRBD2 (5 bases). Germline loops: CDR1 SGHRS, CDR2 YFSETQ. V was trimmed by 0 bases and J by 7 bases, leaving 16 bases between them. The CDR3 runs 16 residues. The CDR3 nucleotides read TGCGCCAGCAGCTTGGATATGGGAGTGATCATCGGGGAGCTGTTTTTT. Residues: CASSLDMGVIIGELFF.

This clone occurred a few times. The gene calls are TRBV7-9 and TRBJ2-2, with no clear D. Germline loops: CDR1 SEHNR, CDR2 FQNEAQ (reference sequence). V was trimmed by 5 bases and J by 1 base, leaving 2 bases between them. The CDR3 covers 12 residues. This CDR3 is CASSRNTGELFF. For the CDR3, the DNA is TGTGCCAGCAGCCGGAACACCGGGGAGCTGTTTTTT.

J is TRBJ1-2 and V is TRBV2; unclear D gene. This CDR3 comprises 13 residues. CDR1 and CDR2 from the germline V gene are SNHLY and FYNNEI. Between the trimmed V and J ends, which lost 0 bases and 11 bases, there was a span of 13 bases. CDR3 nucleotide sequence: TGTGCCAGCAGTGAAGCGGTCAACTCTGGATACACCTTC. This sequence encodes CASSEAVNSGYTF.

The gene calls are TRBV6-1 and TRBJ1-5; perhaps TRBD1 as D (5 bases). The germline V and J ends were trimmed by 6 bases and 2 bases, with 14 bases remaining between them. The germline V gene has CDR1 MNHNS and CDR2 SASEGT. The CDR3 has 15 residues. CDR3 coding DNA: TGTGCCAGCAGGGGGACCTGGGGGGGCAATCAGCCCCAGCATTTT. This codes for CASRGTWGGNQPQHF.

The V call is TRBV5-1, the J call TRBJ2-2; D unclear. Trimming left V 4 bases short and J 2 bases short, with 9 bases between. The CDR3 contains 14 residues. Germline V gene sequence: CDR1 SGHRS, CDR2 YFSETQ. Here the CDR3 DNA reads TGCGCCAGCAGCATTACAAGAAACACCGGGGAGCTGTTTTTT. Translating gives CASSITRNTGELFF.

This chain connects TRBV18 to TRBJ2-5; 7 nucleotides line up with TRBD1. This CDR3 has 15 amino acids. The V segment lost 5 bases and the J segment 1 base; nucleotides outside the gene matches: 7. Germline CDR1 KGHSH, CDR2 LQKENI. The CDR3 bases are TGTGCCAGCTCAGAGCAGACAGGGCCCCAAGAGACCCAGTACTTC. Protein product: CASSEQTGPQETQYF. The full variable domain, completed using reference TRBV18 and TRBJ2-5, is NAGVMQNPRHLVRRRGQEARLRCSPMKGHSHVYWYRQLPEEGLKFMVYLQKENIIDESGMPKERFSAEFPKEGPSILRIQQVVRGDSAAYFCASSEQTGPQETQYFGPGTRLLVL.

The chain employs TRBV18 and TRBJ1-2; the D gene is possibly TRBD1 (5 bases). This CDR3 is built from 17 residues. Trimming removed 2 bases from V and 4 bases from J, with 20 bases in between. Germline CDR1 is KGHSH and CDR2 is LQKENI. CDR3 loop: CASSPVERGPKFYGYTF. Written as DNA, the CDR3 is TGTGCCAGCTCACCAGTCGAGAGGGGCCCGAAATTCTATGGCTACACCTTC.

The V gene is TRBV5-1, the J gene TRBJ2-7; D unclear. V was cut by 0 bases and J by 7 bases, with 11 bases left in between. The germline V gene encodes CDR1 SGHRS and CDR2 YFSETQ. This CDR3 contains 13 residues. In DNA form, the CDR3 reads TGCGCCAGCAGCTTGGAAGGAACACGAGAGCAGTACTTC. The encoded protein is CASSLEGTREQYF.

The J gene is TRBJ2-7, the V gene TRBV6-7; D uncertain. TRBV6-7 is placed among ORFs of uncertain function. V lost 0 bases and J 5 bases, leaving 5 bases between the germline ends. The CDR3 totals 12 residues. CDR3 amino acids: CASSYSRDEQYF. In DNA, the CDR3 is TGTGCCAGCAGTTACTCGCGCGACGAGCAGTACTTC.

V and J are TRBV5-1 and TRBJ2-1; the D gene is possibly TRBD1 (6 bases). The CDR3 loop spans 15 amino acids. V lost 0 bases to trimming and J lost 2 bases, with 9 bases between them. Germline V gene data show CDR1 as SGHRS and CDR2 as YFSETQ. This CDR3 reads CASSLEGETYNEQFF. The CDR3 region has the DNA TGCGCCAGCAGCTTGGAGGGGGAGACCTACAATGAGCAGTTCTTC.

The chain carries TRBV9 and TRBJ2-1; 9 nucleotides align to TRBD2. Per the germline V gene, CDR1 is SGDLS and CDR2 is YYNGEE. V lost 4 bases to trimming and J lost 9 bases; unmatched junction nucleotides: 11. This CDR3 is 15 amino acids long. CDR3 DNA sequence: TGTGCCAGCAGCCGCGATAGCGGGAGTAGGGGTGAGCAGTTCTTC. Translated, it gives CASSRDSGSRGEQFF.

J is TRBJ2-7 and V is TRBV7-8; TRBD1 matches 10 bases. Germline values: CDR1 SGHVS, CDR2 FQNEAQ. The trim removed 5 bases at V and 5 bases at J, leaving 12 bases unmatched. The CDR3 contains 16 residues. CDR3 coding DNA: TGTGCCAGCAGCCCCCGTCAGGGACAGGGGAGGAACGAGCAGTACTTC. Translating gives CASSPRQGQGRNEQYF.